Listed below are T cell receptor beta chains from one sample, sequenced in a study of TIL therapy for anti-PD-1-resistant metastatic lung cancer. This table comes from immunoSEQ multiplex PCR, and its TCRdb copy is limited to in-frame clones, with some not included. Among 50,000 or so clones listed, over 65% were seen once. The material was tumor tissue, obtained at baseline. These receptors originate from a person between 30 and 80 years old with non-small cell lung cancer. Each CDR3 is given with its conserved first and last residue. A D gene is named only where the DNA matches it firmly. Clone size is shown for a subset of rows, as once, few, many or a class of expanded clone.

clone_size	d_call	j_call	v_call	cdr3_nt	cdr3_aa
few	TRBD1	TRBJ1-2	TRBV28	TGTGCCAGCAGTTTAATGCGGACAGGGGACTATGGCTACACCTTC	CASSLMRTGDYGYTF
medium-sized	TRBD1	TRBJ1-5	TRBV19	TGTGCCAGTAGTACTGGACAGGGGCAATATCAGTCCCAGCATTTT	CASSTGQGQYQSQHF
few	NA	TRBJ2-1	TRBV9	TGTGCCAGCAGCGTAGCTGCTAGCCTGGACAATGAGCAGTTCTTC	CASSVAASLDNEQFF
NA	NA	TRBJ2-2	TRBV5-1	TGCGCCAGCGGGCCCGGTGCCCATAACACCGGGGAGCTGTTTTTT	CASGPGAHNTGELFF
once	NA	TRBJ1-1	TRBV7-7	TGTGCCAGCAGCCCAGGCGGGGCGAGCACTGAAGCTTTCTTT	CASSPGGASTEAFF
NA	NA	TRBJ1-5	TRBV5-1	TGCGCCAGCAGCTTGGGGGGCCGAGGTGGCAATCAGCCCCAGCATTTT	CASSLGGRGGNQPQHF
few	NA	TRBJ2-7	TRBV7-6	TGTGCCAGCAGCGACGACATCTACGAGCAGTACTTC	CASSDDIYEQYF
NA	NA	TRBJ2-3	TRBV5-6	TGTGCCAGCAGCTTATGGGCCGGCACAGATACGCAGTATTTT	CASSLWAGTDTQYF
NA	NA	TRBJ1-5	TRBV6-5	TGTGCCAGCAGTTATCAGGGAGAACAGCCCCAGCATTTT	CASSYQGEQPQHF
once	NA	TRBJ2-7	TRBV6-5	TGTGCCAGCAGTGACCACTCCCAGAACTACGAGCAGTACTTC	CASSDHSQNYEQYF
few	TRBD1	TRBJ2-1	TRBV5-4	TGTGCCAGCAGCCCTAGACAGGGGAATGAGCAGTTCTTC	CASSPRQGNEQFF
once	NA	TRBJ1-5	TRBV6-1	TGTGCCAGCAGTGAGAAAGTATCCTGGAGCAATCAGCCCCAGCATTTT	CASSEKVSWSNQPQHF
NA	NA	TRBJ2-5	TRBV5-1	TGCGCCAGCAGCTTGACCCGAGCACAAGAGACCCAGTACTTC	CASSLTRAQETQYF
NA	TRBD2	TRBJ2-7	TRBV28	TGTGCCAACTCTGGGCGGGGGAGGTCCTACGAGCAGTACTTC	CANSGRGRSYEQYF
NA	TRBD2	TRBJ2-1	TRBV7-3	TGTGCCAGCAAACCCGGGGGGGTTTACAATGAGCAGTTCTTC	CASKPGGVYNEQFF
NA	NA	TRBJ2-3	TRBV5-6	TGTGCCAGCAGCACGACAGTTACAGATACGCAGTATTTT	CASSTTVTDTQYF
NA	NA	TRBJ2-1	TRBV27	TGTGCCAGCAGCTCCGGACTACTCTCCTACAATGAGCAGTTCTTC	CASSSGLLSYNEQFF
medium-sized	NA	TRBJ1-3	TRBV7-8	TGTGCCAGCAGCTTAGCGCCTCATGGAAACACCATATATTTT	CASSLAPHGNTIYF
NA	NA	TRBJ2-3	TRBV29-1	TGCAGCGCCCTGGAGGGGCTTGGCACAGATACGCAGTATTTT	CSALEGLGTDTQYF
NA	NA	TRBJ1-2	TRBV29-1	TGCAGCGTTGAAGAAGACGGCCTCTATGGCTACACCTTC	CSVEEDGLYGYTF
NA	NA	TRBJ1-2	TRBV27	TGTGCCAGCAGTTCGATGACAACAGGTGTAGGGTTGGGTGGCTACACCTTC	CASSSMTTGVGLGGYTF
few	NA	TRBJ2-3	TRBV2	TGTGCCAGCAGTGAATCGGACCTTCTAGGGGCAGATACGCAGTATTTT	CASSESDLLGADTQYF
NA	TRBD1	TRBJ1-1	TRBV4-3	TGCGCCAGCAGCCGAGTGACAGGGTATGAGGCTTTCTTT	CASSRVTGYEAFF
few	NA	TRBJ1-3	TRBV30	TGTGCCTGGAGTGTCGGGAGATCTGGAAACACCATATATTTT	CAWSVGRSGNTIYF
NA	TRBD1	TRBJ2-7	TRBV2	TGTGCCAGCAGTGAATGGACAGGGGGGAGCGACGAGCAGTACTTC	CASSEWTGGSDEQYF
NA	NA	TRBJ1-5	TRBV7-2	TGTGCCAGCAGCGCCATGACAGGTCAGCCCCAGCATTTT	CASSAMTGQPQHF
NA	NA	TRBJ2-1	TRBV2	TGTGCCAGCAGTTTTAATGAGCAGTTCTTC	CASSFNEQFF
NA	NA	TRBJ1-3	TRBV6-5	TGTGCCAGCAGCTCGGGAATCTCTGGAAACACCATATATTTT	CASSSGISGNTIYF
NA	TRBD2	TRBJ2-7	TRBV28	TGTGCCTCATCCGGGACTAGCTCCTACGAGCAGTACTTC	CASSGTSSYEQYF
once	TRBD1	TRBJ2-7	TRBV28	TGTGCCAGCAGAACAGGGGAACGCGAGCAGTACTTC	CASRTGEREQYF
many	NA	TRBJ1-1	TRBV7-6	TGTGCCAGCAGCCGGGGGCAGGTGGGTGAAGCTTTCTTT	CASSRGQVGEAFF
NA	NA	TRBJ2-7	TRBV30	TGTGCCTGGAGTGTACAGGGCGAGCAGTACTTC	CAWSVQGEQYF
NA	NA	TRBJ2-2	TRBV2	TGTGCCAGCAGTGAACGGGGGAGAGGCAGGACCGGGGAGCTGTTTTTT	CASSERGRGRTGELFF
NA	NA	TRBJ2-2	TRBV5-1	TGCGCCAGCAGCTCGCTGGGGGGGGAGCTGTTTTTT	CASSSLGGELFF
NA	TRBD1	TRBJ2-6	TRBV30	TGTGCCTGGACTCCAGGGGGCATCTCTGGGGCCAACGTCCTGACTTTC	CAWTPGGISGANVLTF